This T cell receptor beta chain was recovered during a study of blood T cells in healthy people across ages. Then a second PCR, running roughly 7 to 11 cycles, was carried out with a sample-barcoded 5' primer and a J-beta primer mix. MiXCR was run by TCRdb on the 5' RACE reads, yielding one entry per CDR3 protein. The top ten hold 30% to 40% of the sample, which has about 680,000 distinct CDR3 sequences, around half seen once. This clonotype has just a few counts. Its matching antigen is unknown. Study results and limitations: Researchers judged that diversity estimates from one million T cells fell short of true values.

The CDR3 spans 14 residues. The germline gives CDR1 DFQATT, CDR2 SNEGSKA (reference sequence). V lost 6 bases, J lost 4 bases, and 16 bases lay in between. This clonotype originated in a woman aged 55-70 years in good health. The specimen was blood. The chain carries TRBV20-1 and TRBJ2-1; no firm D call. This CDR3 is CSAAREVGYNEQFF. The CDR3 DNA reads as TGCAGTGCCGCGCGTGAGGTCGGTTACAATGAGCAGTTCTTC.